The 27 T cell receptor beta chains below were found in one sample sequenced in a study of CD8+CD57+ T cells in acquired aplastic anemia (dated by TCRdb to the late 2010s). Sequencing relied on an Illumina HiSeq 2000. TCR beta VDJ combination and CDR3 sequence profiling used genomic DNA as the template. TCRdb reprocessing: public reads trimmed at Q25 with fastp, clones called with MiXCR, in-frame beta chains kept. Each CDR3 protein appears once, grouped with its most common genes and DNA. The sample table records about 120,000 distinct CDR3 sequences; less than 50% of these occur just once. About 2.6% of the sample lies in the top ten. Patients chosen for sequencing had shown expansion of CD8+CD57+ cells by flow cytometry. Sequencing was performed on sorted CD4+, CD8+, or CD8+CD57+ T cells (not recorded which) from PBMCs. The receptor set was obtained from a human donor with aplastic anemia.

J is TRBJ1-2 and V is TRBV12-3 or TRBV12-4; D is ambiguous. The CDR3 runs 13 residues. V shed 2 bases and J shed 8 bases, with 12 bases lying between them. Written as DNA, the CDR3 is TGTGCCAGCAGTTTAACGGGGATGGGGGGCTACACCTTC. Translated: CASSLTGMGGYTF.

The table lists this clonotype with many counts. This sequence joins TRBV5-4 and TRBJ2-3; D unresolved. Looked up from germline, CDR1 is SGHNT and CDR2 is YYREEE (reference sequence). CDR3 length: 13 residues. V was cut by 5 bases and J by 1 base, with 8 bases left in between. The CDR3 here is CASRSRGTDTQYF. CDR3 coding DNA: TGTGCCAGCAGATCAAGAGGCACAGATACGCAGTATTTT.

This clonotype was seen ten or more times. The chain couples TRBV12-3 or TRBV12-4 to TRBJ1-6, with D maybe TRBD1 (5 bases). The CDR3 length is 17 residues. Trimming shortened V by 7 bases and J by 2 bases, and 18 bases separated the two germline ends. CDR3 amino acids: CASTSEDLTAYNSPLHF. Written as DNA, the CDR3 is TGTGCCAGCACTTCGGAGGATCTGACAGCCTATAATTCACCCCTCCACTTT.

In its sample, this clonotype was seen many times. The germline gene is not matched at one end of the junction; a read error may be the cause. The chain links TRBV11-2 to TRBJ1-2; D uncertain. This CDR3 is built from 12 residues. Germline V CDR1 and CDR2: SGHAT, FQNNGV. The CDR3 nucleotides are TGTGCCAGCAACCACCTCTACCCATACCTCAACTTC. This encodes CASNHLYPYLNF. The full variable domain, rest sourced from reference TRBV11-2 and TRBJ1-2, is EAGVAQSPRYKIIEKRQSVAFWCNPISGHATLYWYQQILGQGPKLLIQFQNNGVVDDSQLPKDRFSAERLKGVDSTLKIQPAKLEDSAVYLCASNHLYPYLNFGSGTRLTVV.

This CDR3 is CASSFSRTVYNQPQHF. DNA for the CDR3: TGTGCCAGCAGCTTTTCCAGGACTGTTTACAATCAGCCCCAGCATTTT. The genes are TRBV12-1 and TRBJ1-5. TRBV12-1 is recorded as a pseudogene. This CDR3 has 16 amino acids.

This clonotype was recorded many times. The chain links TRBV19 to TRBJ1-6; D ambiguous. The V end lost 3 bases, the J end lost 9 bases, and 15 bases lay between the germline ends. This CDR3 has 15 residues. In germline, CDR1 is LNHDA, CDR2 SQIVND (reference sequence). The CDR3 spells CASSIGPSVGSPLHF. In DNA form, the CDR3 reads TGTGCCAGTAGTATCGGACCCTCGGTCGGTTCACCCCTCCACTTT.

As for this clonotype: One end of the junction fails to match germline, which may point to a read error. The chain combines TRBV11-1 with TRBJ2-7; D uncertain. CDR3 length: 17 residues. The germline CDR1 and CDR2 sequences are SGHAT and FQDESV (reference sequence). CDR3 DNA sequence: TGTGCCAGCAGCGTAACCGTCCGAGACGGCAGCTCCTACGAGCAGCACTTC. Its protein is CASSVTVRDGSSYEQHF.

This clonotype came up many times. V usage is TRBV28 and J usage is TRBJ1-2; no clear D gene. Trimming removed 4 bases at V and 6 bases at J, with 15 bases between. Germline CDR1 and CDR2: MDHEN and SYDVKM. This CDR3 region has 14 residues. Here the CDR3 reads CASSSFGGGHGYTF. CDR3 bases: TGTGCCAGCAGTTCCTTCGGTGGAGGCCATGGCTACACCTTC.

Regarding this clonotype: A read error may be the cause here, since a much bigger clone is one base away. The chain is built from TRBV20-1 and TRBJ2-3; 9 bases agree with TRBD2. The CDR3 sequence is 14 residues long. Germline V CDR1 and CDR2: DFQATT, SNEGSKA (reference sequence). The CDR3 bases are TGCGGTGCCTTTAGCGGGGGCTTCGTCGGTACGCAGTATTTT. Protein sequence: CGAFSGGFVGTQYF.

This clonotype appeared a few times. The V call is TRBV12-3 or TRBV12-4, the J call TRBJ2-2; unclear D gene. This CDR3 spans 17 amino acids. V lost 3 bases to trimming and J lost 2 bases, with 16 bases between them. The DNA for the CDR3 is TGTGCCAGCAGTTTTATGGCTTTCAAACGAAACACCGGGGAGCTGTTTTTT. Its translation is CASSFMAFKRNTGELFF.

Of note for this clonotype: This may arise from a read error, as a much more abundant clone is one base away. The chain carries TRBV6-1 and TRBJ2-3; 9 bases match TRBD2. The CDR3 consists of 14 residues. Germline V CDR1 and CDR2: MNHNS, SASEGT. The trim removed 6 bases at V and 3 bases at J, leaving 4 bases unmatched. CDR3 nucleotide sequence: TGTGCCAGCAGAGGCGGGGGGGCGACAGATACGCAGTATTTT. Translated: CASRGGGATDTQYF.

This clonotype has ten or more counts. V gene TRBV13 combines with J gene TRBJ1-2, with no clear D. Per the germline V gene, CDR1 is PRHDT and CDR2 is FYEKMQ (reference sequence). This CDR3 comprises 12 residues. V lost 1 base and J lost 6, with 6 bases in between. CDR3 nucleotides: TGTGCCAGCAGCTTAGTACAGCATGGCTACACCTTC. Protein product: CASSLVQHGYTF.

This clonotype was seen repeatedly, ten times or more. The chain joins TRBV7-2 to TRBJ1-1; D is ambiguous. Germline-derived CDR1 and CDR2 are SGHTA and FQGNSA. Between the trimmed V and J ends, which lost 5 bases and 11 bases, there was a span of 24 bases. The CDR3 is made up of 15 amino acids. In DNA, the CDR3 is TGTGCCAGCAGCCCGGTTAGACGGGGAGCTTTTGGGGCTTTCTTT. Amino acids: CASSPVRRGAFGAFF.

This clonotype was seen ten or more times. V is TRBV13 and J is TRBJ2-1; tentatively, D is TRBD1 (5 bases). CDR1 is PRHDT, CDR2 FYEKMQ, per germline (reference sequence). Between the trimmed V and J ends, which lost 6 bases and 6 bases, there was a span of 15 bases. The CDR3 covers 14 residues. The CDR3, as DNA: TGTGCCAGCAGACGCAATAGAGACAGCAATGAGCAGTTCTTC. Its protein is CASRRNRDSNEQFF.

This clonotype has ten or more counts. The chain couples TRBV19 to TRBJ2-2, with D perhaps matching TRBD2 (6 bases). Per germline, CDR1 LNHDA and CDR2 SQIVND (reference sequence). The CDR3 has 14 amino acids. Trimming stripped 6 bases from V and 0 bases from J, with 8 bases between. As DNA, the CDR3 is TGTGCCAGTAGCCCGGGGGCGAACACCGGGGAGCTGTTTTTT. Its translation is CASSPGANTGELFF.

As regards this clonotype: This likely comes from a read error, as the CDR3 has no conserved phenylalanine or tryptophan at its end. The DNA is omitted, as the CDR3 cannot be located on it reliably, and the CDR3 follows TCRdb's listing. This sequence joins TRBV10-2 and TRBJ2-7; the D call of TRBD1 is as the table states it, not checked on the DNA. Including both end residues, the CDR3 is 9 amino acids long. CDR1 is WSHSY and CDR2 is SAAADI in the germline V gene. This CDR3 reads CASSGGVDR.

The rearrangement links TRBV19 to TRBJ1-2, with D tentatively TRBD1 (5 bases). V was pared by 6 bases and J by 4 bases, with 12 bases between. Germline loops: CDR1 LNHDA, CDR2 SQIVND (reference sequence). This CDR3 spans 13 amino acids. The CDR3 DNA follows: TGTGCCAGTAGCAGGGACGGCACCTATGGCTACACCTTC. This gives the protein CASSRDGTYGYTF. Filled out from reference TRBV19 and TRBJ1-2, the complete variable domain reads DGGITQSPKYLFRKEGQNVTLSCEQNLNHDAMYWYRQDPGQGLRLIYYSQIVNDFQKGDIAEGYSVSREKKESFPLTVTSAQKNPTAFYLCASSRDGTYGYTFGSGTRLTVV.

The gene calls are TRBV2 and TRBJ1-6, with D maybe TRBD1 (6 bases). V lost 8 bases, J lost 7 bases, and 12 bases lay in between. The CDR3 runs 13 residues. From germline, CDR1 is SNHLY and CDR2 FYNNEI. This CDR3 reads CASLWQGNSPLHF. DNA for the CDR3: TGTGCCAGCCTATGGCAGGGGAATTCACCCCTCCACTTT.

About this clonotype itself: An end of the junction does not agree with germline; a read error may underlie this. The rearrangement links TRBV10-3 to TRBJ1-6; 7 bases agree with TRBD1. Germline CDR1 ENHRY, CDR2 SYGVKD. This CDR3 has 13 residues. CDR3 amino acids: CASSGQENSPLHF. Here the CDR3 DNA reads TGTGCCAGCAGTGGACAGGAGAATTCACCCCTCCACTTT.

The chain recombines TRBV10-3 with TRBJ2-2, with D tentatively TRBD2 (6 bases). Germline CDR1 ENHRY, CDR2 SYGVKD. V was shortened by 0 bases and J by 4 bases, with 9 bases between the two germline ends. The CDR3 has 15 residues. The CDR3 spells CAISESRGRTGELFF. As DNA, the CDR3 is TGTGCCATCAGTGAGTCGCGGGGTCGCACCGGGGAGCTGTTTTTT.

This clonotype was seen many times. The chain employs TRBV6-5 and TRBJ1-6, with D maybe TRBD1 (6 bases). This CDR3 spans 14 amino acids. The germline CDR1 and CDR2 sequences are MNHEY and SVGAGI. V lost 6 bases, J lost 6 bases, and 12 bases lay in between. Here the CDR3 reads CASRVGQINSPLHF. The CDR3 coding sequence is TGTGCCAGCAGAGTAGGACAGATTAATTCACCCCTCCACTTT.

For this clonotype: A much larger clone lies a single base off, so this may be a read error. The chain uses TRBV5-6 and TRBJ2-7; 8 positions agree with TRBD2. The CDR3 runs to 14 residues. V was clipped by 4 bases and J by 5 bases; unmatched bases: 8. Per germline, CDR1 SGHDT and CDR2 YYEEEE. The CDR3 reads CASSLTRGGDEQYF. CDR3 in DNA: TGTGCCAGCAGCCTTACTCGGGGGGGGGACGAGCAGTACTTC.

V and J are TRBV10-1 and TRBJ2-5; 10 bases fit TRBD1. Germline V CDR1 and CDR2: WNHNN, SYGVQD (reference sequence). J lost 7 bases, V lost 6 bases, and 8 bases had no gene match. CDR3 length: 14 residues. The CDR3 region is CASRRGTGEMTQYF. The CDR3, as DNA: TGCGCCAGCAGGAGAGGGACAGGGGAGATGACCCAGTACTTC.

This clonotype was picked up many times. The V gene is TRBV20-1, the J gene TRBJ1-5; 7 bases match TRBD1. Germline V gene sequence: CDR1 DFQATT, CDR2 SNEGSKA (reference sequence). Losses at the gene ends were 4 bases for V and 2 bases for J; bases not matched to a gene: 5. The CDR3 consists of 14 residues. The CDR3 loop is CSAKRQGGNQPQHF. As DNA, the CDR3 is TGCAGTGCTAAACGACAGGGAGGCAATCAGCCCCAGCATTTT.

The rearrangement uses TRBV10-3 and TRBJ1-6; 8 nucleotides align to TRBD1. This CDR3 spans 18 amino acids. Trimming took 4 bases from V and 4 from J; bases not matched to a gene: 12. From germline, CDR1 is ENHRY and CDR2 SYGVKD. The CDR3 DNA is TGTGCCATCAGTGTCGTTGGCGGGGGACAGGAGTATAATTCACCCCTCCACTTT. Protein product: CAISVVGGGQEYNSPLHF.

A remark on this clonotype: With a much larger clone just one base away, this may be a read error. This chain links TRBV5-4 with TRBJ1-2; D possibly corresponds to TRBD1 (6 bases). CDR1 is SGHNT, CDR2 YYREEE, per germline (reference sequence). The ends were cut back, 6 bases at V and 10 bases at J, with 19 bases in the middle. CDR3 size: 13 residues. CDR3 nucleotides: TGTGCCAGCACCCAAACTGAACAGGGACACTACACCTTC. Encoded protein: CASTQTEQGHYTF. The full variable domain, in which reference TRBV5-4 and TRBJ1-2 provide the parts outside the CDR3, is ETGVTQSPTHLIKTRGQQVTLRCSSQSGHNTVSWYQQALGQGPQFIFQYYREEENGRGNFPPRFSGLQFPNYSSELNVNALELDDSALYLCASTQTEQGHYTFGSGTRLTVV.

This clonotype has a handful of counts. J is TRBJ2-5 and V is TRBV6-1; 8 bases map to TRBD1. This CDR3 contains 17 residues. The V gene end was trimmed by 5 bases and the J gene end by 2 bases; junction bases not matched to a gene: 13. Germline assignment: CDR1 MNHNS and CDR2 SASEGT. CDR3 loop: CASSSPKTGAFQETQYF. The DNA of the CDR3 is TGTGCCAGCAGTTCCCCGAAGACAGGGGCCTTTCAAGAGACCCAGTACTTC.